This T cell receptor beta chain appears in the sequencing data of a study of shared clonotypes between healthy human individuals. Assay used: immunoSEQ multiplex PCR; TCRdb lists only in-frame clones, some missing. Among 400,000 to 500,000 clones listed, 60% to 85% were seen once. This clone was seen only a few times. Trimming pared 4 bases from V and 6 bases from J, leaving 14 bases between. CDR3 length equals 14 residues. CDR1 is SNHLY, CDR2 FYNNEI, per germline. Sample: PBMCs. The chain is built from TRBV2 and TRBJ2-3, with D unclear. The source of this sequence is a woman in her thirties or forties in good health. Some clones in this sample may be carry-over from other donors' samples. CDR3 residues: CASSGRLRGDTQYF. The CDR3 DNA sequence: TGTGCCAGCAGTGGGCGACTCCGAGGTGATACGCAGTATTTT. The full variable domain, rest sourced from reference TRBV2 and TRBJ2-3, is EPEVTQTPSHQVTQMGQEVILRCVPISNHLYFYWYRQILGQKVEFLVSFYNNEISEKSEIFDDQFSVERPDGSNFTLKIRSTKLEDSAMYFCASSGRLRGDTQYFGPGTRLTVL.